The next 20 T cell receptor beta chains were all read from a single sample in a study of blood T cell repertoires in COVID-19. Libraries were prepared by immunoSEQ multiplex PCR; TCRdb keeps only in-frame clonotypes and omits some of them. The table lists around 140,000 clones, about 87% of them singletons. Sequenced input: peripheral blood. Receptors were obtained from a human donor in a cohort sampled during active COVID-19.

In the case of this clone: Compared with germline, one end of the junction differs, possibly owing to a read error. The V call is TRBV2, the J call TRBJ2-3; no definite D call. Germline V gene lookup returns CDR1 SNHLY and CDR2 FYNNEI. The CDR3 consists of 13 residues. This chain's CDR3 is CASSLNSRDTQYF. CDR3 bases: TGTGCCAGCAGTCTGAATAGCAGAGATACGCAGTATTTT.

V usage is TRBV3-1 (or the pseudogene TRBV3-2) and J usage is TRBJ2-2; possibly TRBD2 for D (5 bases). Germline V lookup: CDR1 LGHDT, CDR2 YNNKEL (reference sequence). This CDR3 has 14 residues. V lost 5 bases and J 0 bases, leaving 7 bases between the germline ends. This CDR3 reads CASSSGTNTGELFF. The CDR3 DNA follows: TGTGCCAGCAGCTCCGGGACGAACACCGGGGAGCTGTTTTTT.

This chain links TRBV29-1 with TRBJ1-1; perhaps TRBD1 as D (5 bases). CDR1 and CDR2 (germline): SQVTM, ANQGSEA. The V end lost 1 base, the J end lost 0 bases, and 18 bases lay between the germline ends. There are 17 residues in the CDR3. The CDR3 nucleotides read TGCAGCGTTGAAGTTCGACGCGGGGGGTTCATGAACACTGAAGCTTTCTTT. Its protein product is CSVEVRRGGFMNTEAFF.

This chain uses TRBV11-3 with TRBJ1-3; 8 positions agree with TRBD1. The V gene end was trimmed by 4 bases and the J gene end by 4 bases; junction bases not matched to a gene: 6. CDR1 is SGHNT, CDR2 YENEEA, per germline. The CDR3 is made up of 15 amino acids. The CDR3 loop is CASSSGTGAGNTIYF. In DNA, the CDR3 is TGTGCCAGCAGCTCCGGGACAGGAGCCGGAAACACCATATATTTT.

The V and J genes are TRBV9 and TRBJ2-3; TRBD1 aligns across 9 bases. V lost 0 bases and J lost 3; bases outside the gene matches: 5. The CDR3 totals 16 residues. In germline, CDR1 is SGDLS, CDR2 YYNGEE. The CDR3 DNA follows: TGTGCCAGCAGCGTAGGGACAGGGGCGAGAACAGATACGCAGTATTTT. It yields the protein CASSVGTGARTDTQYF.

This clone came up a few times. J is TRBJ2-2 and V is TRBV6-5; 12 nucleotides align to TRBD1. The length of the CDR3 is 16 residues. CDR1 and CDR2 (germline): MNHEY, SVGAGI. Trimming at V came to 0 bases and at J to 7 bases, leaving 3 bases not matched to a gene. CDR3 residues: CASSYSGQGAFGELFF. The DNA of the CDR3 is TGTGCCAGCAGTTACTCGGGACAGGGGGCGTTCGGGGAGCTGTTTTTT.

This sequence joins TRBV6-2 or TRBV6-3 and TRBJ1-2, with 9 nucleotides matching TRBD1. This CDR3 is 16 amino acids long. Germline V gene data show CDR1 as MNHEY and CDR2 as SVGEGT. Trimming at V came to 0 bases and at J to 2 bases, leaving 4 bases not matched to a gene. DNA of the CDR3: TGTGCCAGCAGTTACTCGCGGACAGGGGAGAACTATGGCTACACCTTC. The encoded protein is CASSYSRTGENYGYTF.

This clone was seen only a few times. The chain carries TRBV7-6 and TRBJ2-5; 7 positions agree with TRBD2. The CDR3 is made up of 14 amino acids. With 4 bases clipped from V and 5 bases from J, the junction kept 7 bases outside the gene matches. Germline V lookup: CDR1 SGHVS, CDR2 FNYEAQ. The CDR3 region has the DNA TGTGCCAGCAGCTCTCCGGGGGGAGGTGAGACCCAGTACTTC. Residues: CASSSPGGGETQYF.

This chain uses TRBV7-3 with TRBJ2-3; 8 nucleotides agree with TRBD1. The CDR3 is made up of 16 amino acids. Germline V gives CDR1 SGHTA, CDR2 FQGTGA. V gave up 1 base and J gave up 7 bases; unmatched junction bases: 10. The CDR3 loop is CASSLMAGGGINTQYF. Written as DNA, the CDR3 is TGTGCCAGCAGCTTAATGGCAGGGGGCGGAATAAATACGCAGTATTTT.

The CDR3 sequence is CASSVGPNTGELFF. The DNA for the CDR3 is TGTGCCAGCAGCGTAGGGCCCAACACCGGGGAGCTGTTTTTT. V is TRBV9 and J is TRBJ2-2; D not resolved. The CDR3 has 14 amino acids. Germline V lookup: CDR1 SGDLS, CDR2 YYNGEE. Trimming left V 0 bases short and J 2 bases short, with 5 bases between.

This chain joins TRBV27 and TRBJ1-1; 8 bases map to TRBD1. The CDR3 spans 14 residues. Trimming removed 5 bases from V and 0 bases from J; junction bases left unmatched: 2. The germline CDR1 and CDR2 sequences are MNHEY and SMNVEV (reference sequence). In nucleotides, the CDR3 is TGTGCCAGCAGTGGACAGGGTTTGAACACTGAAGCTTTCTTT. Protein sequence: CASSGQGLNTEAFF.

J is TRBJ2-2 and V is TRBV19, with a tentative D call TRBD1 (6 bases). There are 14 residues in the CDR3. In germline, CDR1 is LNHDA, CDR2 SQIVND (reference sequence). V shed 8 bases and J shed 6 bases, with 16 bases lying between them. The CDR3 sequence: CASRWGPGPGELFF. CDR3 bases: TGTGCCAGTCGATGGGGGCCTGGACCCGGGGAGCTGTTTTTT.

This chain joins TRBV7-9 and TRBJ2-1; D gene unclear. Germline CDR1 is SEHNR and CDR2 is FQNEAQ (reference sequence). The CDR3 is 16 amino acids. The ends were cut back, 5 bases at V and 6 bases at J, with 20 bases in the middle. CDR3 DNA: TGTGCCAGCAGCCCCTCTCTGAGGCCTTCGGGCAATGAGCAGTTCTTC. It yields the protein CASSPSLRPSGNEQFF.

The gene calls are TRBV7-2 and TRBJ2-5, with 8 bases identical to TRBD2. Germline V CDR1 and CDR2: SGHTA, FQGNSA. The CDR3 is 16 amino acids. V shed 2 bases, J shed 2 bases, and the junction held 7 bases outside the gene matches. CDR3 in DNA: TGTGCCAGCAGCTTACCCCCTCGGGGGGGGCAAGAGACCCAGTACTTC. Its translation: CASSLPPRGGQETQYF.

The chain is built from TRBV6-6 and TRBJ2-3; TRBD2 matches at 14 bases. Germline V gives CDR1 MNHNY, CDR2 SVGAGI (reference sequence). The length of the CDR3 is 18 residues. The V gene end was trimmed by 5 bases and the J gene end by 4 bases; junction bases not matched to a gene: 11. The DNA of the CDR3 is TGTGCCAGCAGTCCTCCGGGACTAGCGGGGGTCGCACCAGATACGCAGTATTTT. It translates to CASSPPGLAGVAPDTQYF.

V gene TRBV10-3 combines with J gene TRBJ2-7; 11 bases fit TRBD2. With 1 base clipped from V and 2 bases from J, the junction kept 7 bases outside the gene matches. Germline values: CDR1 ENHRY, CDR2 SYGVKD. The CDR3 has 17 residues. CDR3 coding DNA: TGTGCCATCAGTGAGTACACTAGCGGGGGTGGGACCTACGAGCAGTACTTC. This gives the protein CAISEYTSGGGTYEQYF.

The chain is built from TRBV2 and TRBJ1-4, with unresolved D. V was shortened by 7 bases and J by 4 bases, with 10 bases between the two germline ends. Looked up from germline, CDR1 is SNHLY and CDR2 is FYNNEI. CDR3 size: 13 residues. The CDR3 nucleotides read TGTGCCAGCATGCCCAGGTTTAATGAAAAACTGTTTTTT. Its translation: CASMPRFNEKLFF.

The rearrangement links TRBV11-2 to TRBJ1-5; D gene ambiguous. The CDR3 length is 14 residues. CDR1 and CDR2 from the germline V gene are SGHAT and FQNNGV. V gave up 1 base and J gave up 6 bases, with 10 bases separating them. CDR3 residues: CASSLGGAGQPQHF. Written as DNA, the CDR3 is TGTGCCAGCAGCTTAGGTGGAGCGGGTCAGCCCCAGCATTTT. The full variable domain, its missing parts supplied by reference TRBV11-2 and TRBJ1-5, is EAGVAQSPRYKIIEKRQSVAFWCNPISGHATLYWYQQILGQGPKLLIQFQNNGVVDDSQLPKDRFSAERLKGVDSTLKIQPAKLEDSAVYLCASSLGGAGQPQHFGDGTRLSIL.

The CDR3 spells CASSPRGGPNTGELFF. The DNA of the CDR3 is TGTGCCAGCAGCCCTCGAGGAGGCCCGAACACCGGGGAGCTGTTTTTT. The V call is TRBV7-9, the J call TRBJ2-2, with a weak D call TRBD2 (5 bases). V shed 5 bases and J shed 0 bases, with 13 bases lying between them. The CDR3 is made up of 16 amino acids. In germline, CDR1 is SEHNR, CDR2 FQNEAQ (reference sequence). Together with reference TRBV7-9 and TRBJ2-2, the CDR3 gives the full variable domain: DTGVSQNPRHKITKRGQNVTFRCDPISEHNRLYWYRQTLGQGPEFLTYFQNEAQLEKSRLLSDRFSAERPKGSFSTLEIQRTEQGDSAMYLCASSPRGGPNTGELFFGEGSRLTVL.

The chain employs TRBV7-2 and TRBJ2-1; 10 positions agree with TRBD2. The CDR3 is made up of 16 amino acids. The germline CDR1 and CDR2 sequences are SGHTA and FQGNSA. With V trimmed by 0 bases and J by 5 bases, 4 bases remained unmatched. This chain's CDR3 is CASSLAGLAGDNEQFF. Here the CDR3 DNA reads TGTGCCAGCAGCTTAGCCGGGCTAGCGGGGGACAATGAGCAGTTCTTC.